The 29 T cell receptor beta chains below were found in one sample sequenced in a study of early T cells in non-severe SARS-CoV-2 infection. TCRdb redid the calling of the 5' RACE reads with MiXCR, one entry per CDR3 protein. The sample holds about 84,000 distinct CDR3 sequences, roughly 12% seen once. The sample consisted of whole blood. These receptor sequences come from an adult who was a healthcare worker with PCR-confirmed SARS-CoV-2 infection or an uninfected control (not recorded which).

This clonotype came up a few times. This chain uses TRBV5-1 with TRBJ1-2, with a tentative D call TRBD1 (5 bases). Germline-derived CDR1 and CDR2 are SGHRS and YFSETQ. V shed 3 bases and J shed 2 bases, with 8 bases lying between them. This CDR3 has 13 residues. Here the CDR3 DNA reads TGCGCCAGCAGCTGGGACGGGAACTATGGCTACACCTTC. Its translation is CASSWDGNYGYTF.

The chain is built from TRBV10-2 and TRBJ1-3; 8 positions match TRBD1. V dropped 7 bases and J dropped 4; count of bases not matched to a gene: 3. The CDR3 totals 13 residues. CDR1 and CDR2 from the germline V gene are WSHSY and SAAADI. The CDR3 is CASTWDRGNTIYF. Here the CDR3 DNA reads TGCGCCAGCACCTGGGACAGGGGAAACACCATATATTTT.

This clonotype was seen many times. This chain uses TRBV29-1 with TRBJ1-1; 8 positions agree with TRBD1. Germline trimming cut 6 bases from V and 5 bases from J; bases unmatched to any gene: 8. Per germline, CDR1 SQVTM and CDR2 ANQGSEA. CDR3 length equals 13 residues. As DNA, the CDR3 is TGCAGCGTGGCCAGGGGGCTCGAGACTGAAGCTTTCTTT. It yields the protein CSVARGLETEAFF.

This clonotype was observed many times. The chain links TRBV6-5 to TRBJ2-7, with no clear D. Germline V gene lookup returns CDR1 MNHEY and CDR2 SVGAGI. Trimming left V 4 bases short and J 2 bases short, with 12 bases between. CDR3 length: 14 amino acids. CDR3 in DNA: TGTGCCAGCAGTTCCGATACAGATACCTACGAGCAGTACTTC. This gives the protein CASSSDTDTYEQYF.

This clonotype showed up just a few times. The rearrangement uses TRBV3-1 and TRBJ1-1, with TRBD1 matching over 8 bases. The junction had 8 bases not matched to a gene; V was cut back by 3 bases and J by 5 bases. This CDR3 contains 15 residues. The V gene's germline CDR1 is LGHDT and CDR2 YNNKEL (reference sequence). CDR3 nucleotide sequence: TGTGCCAGCAGCCAGGACCGGACAGGGCGAACTGAAGCTTTCTTT. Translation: CASSQDRTGRTEAFF.

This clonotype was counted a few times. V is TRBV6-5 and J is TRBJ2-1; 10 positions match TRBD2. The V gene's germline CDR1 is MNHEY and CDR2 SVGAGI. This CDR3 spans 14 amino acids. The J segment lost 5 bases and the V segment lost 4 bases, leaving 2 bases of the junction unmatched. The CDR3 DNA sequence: TGTGCCAGCAGTTCTAGCGGGGGAGACAATGAGCAGTTCTTC. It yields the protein CASSSSGGDNEQFF.

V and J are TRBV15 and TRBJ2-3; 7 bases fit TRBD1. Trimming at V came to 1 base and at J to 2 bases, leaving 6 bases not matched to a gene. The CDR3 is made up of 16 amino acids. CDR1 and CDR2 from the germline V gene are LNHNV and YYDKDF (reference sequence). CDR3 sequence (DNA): TGTGCCACCAGCAGAGTCGGGGACAGTTACACAGATACGCAGTATTTT. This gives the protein CATSRVGDSYTDTQYF.

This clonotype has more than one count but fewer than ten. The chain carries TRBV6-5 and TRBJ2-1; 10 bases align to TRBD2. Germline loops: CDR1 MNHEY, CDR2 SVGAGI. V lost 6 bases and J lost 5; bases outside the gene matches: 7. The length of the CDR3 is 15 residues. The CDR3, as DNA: TGTGCCAGCAGCCCCCTAGCGGGAGTTGACAATGAGCAGTTCTTC. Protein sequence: CASSPLAGVDNEQFF.

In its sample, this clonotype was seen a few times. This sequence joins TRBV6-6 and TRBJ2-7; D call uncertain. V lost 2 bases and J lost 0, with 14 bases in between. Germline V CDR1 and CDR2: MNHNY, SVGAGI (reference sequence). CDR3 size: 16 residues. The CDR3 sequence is CASSYVLGSGSYEQYF. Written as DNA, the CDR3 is TGTGCCAGCAGTTACGTACTCGGGTCGGGCTCCTACGAGCAGTACTTC.

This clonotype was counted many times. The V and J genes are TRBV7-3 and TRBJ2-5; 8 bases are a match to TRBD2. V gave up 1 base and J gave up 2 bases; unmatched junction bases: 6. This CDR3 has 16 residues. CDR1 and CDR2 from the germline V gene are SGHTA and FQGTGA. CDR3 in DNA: TGTGCCAGCAGCTTAAAGGGCGGGAGGCCGCAAGAGACCCAGTACTTC. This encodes CASSLKGGRPQETQYF.

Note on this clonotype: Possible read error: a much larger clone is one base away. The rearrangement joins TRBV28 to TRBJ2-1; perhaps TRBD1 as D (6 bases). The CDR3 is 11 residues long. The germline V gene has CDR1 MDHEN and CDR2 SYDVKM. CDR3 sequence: CANSFGTFLFF. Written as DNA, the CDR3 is TGTGCCAACAGTTTCGGGACATTTCTGTTCTTC.

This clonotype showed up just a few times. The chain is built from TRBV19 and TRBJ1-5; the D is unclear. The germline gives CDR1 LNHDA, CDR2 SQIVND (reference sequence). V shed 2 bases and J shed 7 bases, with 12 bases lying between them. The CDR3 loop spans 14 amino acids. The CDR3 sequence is CASSIQNDYQPQHF. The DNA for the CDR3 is TGTGCCAGTAGTATACAGAACGATTACCAGCCCCAGCATTTT.

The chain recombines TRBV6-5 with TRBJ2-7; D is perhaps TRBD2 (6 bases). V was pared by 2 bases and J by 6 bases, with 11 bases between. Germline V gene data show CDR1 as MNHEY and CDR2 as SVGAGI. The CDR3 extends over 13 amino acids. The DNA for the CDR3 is TGTGCCAGCAGTTACGTCTCCGGGGGCGAGCAGTACTTC. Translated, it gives CASSYVSGGEQYF.

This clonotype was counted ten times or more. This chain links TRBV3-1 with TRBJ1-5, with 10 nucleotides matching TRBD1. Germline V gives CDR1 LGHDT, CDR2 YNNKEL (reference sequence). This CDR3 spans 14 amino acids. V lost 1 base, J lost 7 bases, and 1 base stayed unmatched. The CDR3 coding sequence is TGTGCCAGCAGCCAAGGGACAGGGGGGCAGCCCCAGCATTTT. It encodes CASSQGTGGQPQHF.

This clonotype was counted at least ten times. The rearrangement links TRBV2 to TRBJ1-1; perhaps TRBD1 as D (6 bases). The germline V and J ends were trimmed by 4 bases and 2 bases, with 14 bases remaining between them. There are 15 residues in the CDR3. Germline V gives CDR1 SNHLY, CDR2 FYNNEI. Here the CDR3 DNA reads TGTGCCAGCAGTGTTCCGGGACACCTTAACACTGAAGCTTTCTTT. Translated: CASSVPGHLNTEAFF.

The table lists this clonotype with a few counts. The DNA of the CDR3 is TGTGCCAGCAGCCCTCGGGCTAGCGGCACAGATACGCAGTATTTT. It translates to CASSPRASGTDTQYF. J is TRBJ2-3 and V is TRBV4-2; D possibly corresponds to TRBD2 (6 bases). CDR1 is LGHNA and CDR2 is YNFKEQ in the germline V gene. There are 15 residues in the CDR3. V lost 4 bases and J lost 1, with 12 bases in between.

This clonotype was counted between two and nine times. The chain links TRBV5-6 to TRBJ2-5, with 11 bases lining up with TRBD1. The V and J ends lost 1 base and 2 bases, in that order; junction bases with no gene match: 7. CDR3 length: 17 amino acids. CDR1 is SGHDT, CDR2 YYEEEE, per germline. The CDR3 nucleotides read TGTGCCAGCAGCTTGACCCGGGACAGGGGGTGGCAAGAGACCCAGTACTTC. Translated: CASSLTRDRGWQETQYF.

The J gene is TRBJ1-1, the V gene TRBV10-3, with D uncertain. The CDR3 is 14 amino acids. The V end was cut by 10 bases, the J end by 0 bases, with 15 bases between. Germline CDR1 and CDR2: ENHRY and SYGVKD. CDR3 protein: CATNKRGVNTEAFF. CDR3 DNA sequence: TGTGCCACCAATAAGCGGGGTGTGAACACTGAAGCTTTCTTT.

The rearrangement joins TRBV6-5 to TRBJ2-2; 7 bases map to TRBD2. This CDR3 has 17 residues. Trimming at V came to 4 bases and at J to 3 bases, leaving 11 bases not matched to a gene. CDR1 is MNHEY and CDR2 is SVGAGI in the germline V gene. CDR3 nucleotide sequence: TGTGCCAGCAGTTCCCTGGACGGGAGGCCCCACACCGGGGAGCTGTTTTTT. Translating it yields CASSSLDGRPHTGELFF.

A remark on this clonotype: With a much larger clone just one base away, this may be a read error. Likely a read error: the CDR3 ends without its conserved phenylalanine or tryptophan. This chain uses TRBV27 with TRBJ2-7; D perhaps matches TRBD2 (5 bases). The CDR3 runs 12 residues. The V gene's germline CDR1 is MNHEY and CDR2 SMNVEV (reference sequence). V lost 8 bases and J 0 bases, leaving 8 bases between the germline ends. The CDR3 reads CASRTSSYEQYS. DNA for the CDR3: TGTGCCAGCCGCACTAGCTCCTACGAGCAGTACTCC.

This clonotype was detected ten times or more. The CDR3 DNA is TGCAGCGTTGATCGGGGGACCGGGGGTAATGAGCAGTTCTTC. Amino acids: CSVDRGTGGNEQFF. The rearrangement links TRBV29-1 to TRBJ2-1; tentative D call: TRBD2 (6 bases). Deletions cut 3 bases from V and 7 bases from J, with 16 bases between. Germline lookup yields CDR1 SQVTM and CDR2 ANQGSEA. The CDR3 consists of 14 residues.

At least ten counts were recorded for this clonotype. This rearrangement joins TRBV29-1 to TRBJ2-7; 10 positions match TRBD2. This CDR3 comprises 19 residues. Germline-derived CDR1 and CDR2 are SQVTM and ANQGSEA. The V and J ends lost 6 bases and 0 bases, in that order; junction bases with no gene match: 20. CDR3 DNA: TGCAGCGTCGCGCCGGGACTGATTACGAGCGGGGGGGTCTCCTACGAGCAGTACTTC. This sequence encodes CSVAPGLITSGGVSYEQYF.

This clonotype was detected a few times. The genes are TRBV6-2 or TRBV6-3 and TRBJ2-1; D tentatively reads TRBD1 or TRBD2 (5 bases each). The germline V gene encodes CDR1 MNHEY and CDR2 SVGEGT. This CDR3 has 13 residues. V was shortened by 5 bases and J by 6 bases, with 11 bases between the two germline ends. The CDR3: CASSTTGPNEQFF. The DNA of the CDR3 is TGTGCCAGCAGTACCACGGGGCCCAATGAGCAGTTCTTC.

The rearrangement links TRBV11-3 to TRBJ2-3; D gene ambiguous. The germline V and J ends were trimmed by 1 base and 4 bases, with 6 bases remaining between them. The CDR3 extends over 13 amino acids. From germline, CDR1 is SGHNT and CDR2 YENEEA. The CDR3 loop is CASSLGRADTQYF. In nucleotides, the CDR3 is TGTGCCAGCAGCTTAGGTCGGGCAGATACGCAGTATTTT.

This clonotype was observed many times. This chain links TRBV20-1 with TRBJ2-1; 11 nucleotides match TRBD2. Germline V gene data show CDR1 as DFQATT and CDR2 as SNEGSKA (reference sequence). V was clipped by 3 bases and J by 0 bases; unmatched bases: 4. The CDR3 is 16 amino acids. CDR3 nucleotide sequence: TGCAGTGCTAGGACGCTAGCGGGGGGCTCCTACAATGAGCAGTTCTTC. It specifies CSARTLAGGSYNEQFF.

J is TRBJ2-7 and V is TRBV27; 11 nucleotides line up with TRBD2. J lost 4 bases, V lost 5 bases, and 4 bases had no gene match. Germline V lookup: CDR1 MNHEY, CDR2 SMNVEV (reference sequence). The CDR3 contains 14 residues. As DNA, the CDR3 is TGTGCCAGCAGTATGGGACTAGCGGCATACGAGCAGTACTTC. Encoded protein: CASSMGLAAYEQYF.

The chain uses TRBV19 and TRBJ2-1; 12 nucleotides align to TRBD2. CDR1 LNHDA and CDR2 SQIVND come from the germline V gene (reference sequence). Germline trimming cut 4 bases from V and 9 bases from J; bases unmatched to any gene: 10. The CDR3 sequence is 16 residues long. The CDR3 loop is CASSTRTSGARGEQFF. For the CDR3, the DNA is TGTGCCAGTAGTACGAGGACTAGCGGGGCGAGGGGTGAGCAGTTCTTC. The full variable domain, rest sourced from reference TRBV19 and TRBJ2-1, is DGGITQSPKYLFRKEGQNVTLSCEQNLNHDAMYWYRQDPGQGLRLIYYSQIVNDFQKGDIAEGYSVSREKKESFPLTVTSAQKNPTAFYLCASSTRTSGARGEQFFGPGTRLTVL.

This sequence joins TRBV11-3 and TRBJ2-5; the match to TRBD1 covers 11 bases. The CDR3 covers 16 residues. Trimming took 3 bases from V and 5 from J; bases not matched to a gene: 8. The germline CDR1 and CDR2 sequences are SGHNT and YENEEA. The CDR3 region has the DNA TGTGCCAGCAGCTTTATCGGACAGGGGGCGCGGGAGACCCAGTACTTC. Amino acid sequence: CASSFIGQGARETQYF.

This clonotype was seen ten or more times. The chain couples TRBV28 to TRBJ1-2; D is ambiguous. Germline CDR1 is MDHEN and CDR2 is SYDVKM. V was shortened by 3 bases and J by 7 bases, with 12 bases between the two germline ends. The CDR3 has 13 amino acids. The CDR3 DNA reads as TGTGCCAGCAGTTTGCCGCCAGTTCCTGGCTACACCTTC. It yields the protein CASSLPPVPGYTF.